Presented here are 13 T cell receptor beta chains from one specimen sequenced in a study of technical replicates of blood from a handful of donors. Clones were read by immunoSEQ multiplex PCR, and TCRdb kept only the in-frame ones, dropping some. The repertoire consists of 75,000 to 95,000 clones, with around 89% occurring once and the leading ten covering approximately 0.42%. Sequencing was done on a sample of T cells isolated from PBMCs. These receptor sequences come from a human donor in good health.

V is TRBV9 and J is TRBJ2-5; tentatively, D is TRBD2 (5 bases). This CDR3 region has 16 residues. V dropped 3 bases and J dropped 0 bases, with 15 bases sitting between them. CDR1 and CDR2 (germline): SGDLS, YYNGEE. CDR3 nucleotides: TGTGCCAGCAGCGGTAAGGAGGTATTTTACCAAGAGACCCAGTACTTC. This codes for CASSGKEVFYQETQYF.

The chain has TRBV28 and TRBJ1-4; 12 nucleotides line up with TRBD1. Trimming at V came to 5 bases and at J to 8 bases, leaving 3 bases not matched to a gene. The V gene's germline CDR1 is MDHEN and CDR2 SYDVKM. The CDR3 covers 14 residues. The CDR3 is CASSRDRGQEKLFF. CDR3 in DNA: TGTGCCAGCAGTCGGGACAGGGGGCAGGAAAAACTGTTTTTT. The variable domain in full, with the rest retrieved from reference TRBV28 and TRBJ1-4, is DVKVTQSSRYLVKRTGEKVFLECVQDMDHENMFWYRQDPGLGLRLIYFSYDVKMKEKGDIPEGYSVSREKKERFSLILESASTNQTSMYLCASSRDRGQEKLFFGSGTQLSVL.

The chain employs TRBV4-3 and TRBJ2-1; 8 positions match TRBD2. There are 16 residues in the CDR3. V was clipped by 0 bases and J by 5 bases; unmatched bases: 6. Germline CDR1 is LGHNA and CDR2 is YSLEER. CDR3 bases: TGCGCCAGCAGCCAAGAGAAGCGGGAGTTGGACAATGAGCAGTTCTTC. As protein: CASSQEKRELDNEQFF.

The chain employs TRBV11-3 and TRBJ2-5; TRBD2 matches 10 bases. Germline V CDR1 and CDR2: SGHNT, YENEEA. This CDR3 comprises 13 residues. The ends lost 5 bases at V and 5 bases at J; junction bases unmatched: 2. The CDR3 is CASSASGSETQYF. CDR3 sequence (DNA): TGTGCCAGCAGCGCTAGCGGGAGCGAGACCCAGTACTTC.

The CDR3 loop reads CASSPGGWYYGYTF. The CDR3 region has the DNA TGTGCCAGCAGCCCCGGGGGTTGGTACTATGGCTACACCTTC. This sequence joins TRBV14 and TRBJ1-2; D possibly corresponds to TRBD1 (5 bases). V lost 4 bases to trimming and J lost 3 bases, with 12 bases between them. CDR1 is SGHDN, CDR2 FVKESK, per germline. This CDR3 contains 14 residues.

This clone occurred once. The V gene is TRBV6-6, the J gene TRBJ2-2; D is uncertain. Trimming left V 8 bases short and J 5 bases short, with 12 bases between. CDR3 length: 13 residues. Germline V lookup: CDR1 MNHNY, CDR2 SVGAGI (reference sequence). The CDR3 loop reads CASSWARTGELFF. Written as DNA, the CDR3 is TGTGCCAGCTCCTGGGCCCGTACCGGGGAGCTGTTTTTT.

This clone was seen a few times. The rearrangement links TRBV2 to TRBJ2-7; a weak D match, TRBD2 (6 bases). CDR1 is SNHLY and CDR2 is FYNNEI in the germline V gene. This CDR3 spans 13 amino acids. V was shortened by 2 bases and J by 11 bases, with 16 bases between the two germline ends. CDR3 region: CASSEPTVEREYF. The DNA for the CDR3 is TGTGCCAGCAGTGAACCGACAGTCGAGCGGGAGTACTTC. The full variable domain, completed using reference TRBV2 and TRBJ2-7, is EPEVTQTPSHQVTQMGQEVILRCVPISNHLYFYWYRQILGQKVEFLVSFYNNEISEKSEIFDDQFSVERPDGSNFTLKIRSTKLEDSAMYFCASSEPTVEREYFGPGTRLTVT.

The rearrangement links TRBV6-5 to TRBJ1-1; D perhaps matches TRBD1 (6 bases). Trimming left V 6 bases short and J 5 bases short, with 10 bases between. This CDR3 is built from 12 residues. Per germline, CDR1 MNHEY and CDR2 SVGAGI. The CDR3 DNA is TGTGCCAGCAGATGGCAGGGGACTGAAGCTTTCTTT. Encoded protein: CASRWQGTEAFF.

In this sample, this clone turned up once. The J gene is TRBJ1-5, the V gene TRBV28; D not resolved. In germline, CDR1 is MDHEN, CDR2 SYDVKM. CDR3 length: 12 residues. Trimming removed 4 bases at V and 5 bases at J, with 6 bases between. CDR3 DNA: TGTGCCAGCAGTTACTTCGATCAGCCCCAGCATTTT. Translating gives CASSYFDQPQHF.

This chain connects TRBV28 to TRBJ1-2, with D uncertain. The V end lost 4 bases, the J end lost 2 bases, and 8 bases lay between the germline ends. The CDR3 is made up of 13 amino acids. Germline V gives CDR1 MDHEN, CDR2 SYDVKM. CDR3 bases: TGTGCCAGCAGTTCCAGTCTCAACTATGGCTACACCTTC. It specifies CASSSSLNYGYTF.

This clone showed up just a few times. The chain carries TRBV5-1 and TRBJ2-5; D might be TRBD2 (6 bases). The CDR3 totals 13 residues. Trimming stripped 3 bases from V and 1 base from J, with 7 bases between. The germline gives CDR1 SGHRS, CDR2 YFSETQ. CDR3 in amino acids: CASSWDFQETQYF. As DNA, the CDR3 is TGCGCCAGCAGCTGGGACTTCCAAGAGACCCAGTACTTC.

This chain links TRBV9 with TRBJ1-4; a possible D gene is TRBD1 (6 bases). Germline values: CDR1 SGDLS, CDR2 YYNGEE. The V end was cut by 4 bases, the J end by 8 bases, with 21 bases between. The CDR3 length is 16 residues. In DNA, the CDR3 is TGTGCCAGCAGCACCCATCGGGGGGGCGTTGGCGAAAAACTGTTTTTT. The encoded protein is CASSTHRGGVGEKLFF.

The genes are TRBV5-1 and TRBJ2-2, with D uncertain. Trimming took off 0 bases at V and 0 bases at J, with 6 bases between the two ends. CDR3 size: 15 residues. Per germline, CDR1 SGHRS and CDR2 YFSETQ. Written as DNA, the CDR3 is TGCGCCAGCAGCTTGGAACAGACGAACACCGGGGAGCTGTTTTTT. It specifies CASSLEQTNTGELFF.